This TCR beta chain was identified during a study of blood T cell repertoires in COVID-19. About the study: There were acute and convalescent COVID-19 samples, and they came from the United States, Italy and Spain. The analysed material was cDNA or gDNA that came from T cells, B-cell-depleted T cells, or PBMCs.

The CDR3 sequence is 15 residues long. V dropped 3 bases and J dropped 4; count of bases not matched to a gene: 3. The germline gives CDR1 MDHEN, CDR2 SYDVKM. Per the authors' pipeline: Estimation of nucleated cell counts was performed using reference gene primer amplification. Method: immunoSEQ multiplex PCR; TCRdb's copy keeps in-frame clones and lacks some. Clone size and the V and J calls come from that table; the DNA yielded D and trimming. The table has about 200,000 clones, less than 90% seen once. This receptor was identified in a woman in her 70s with acute or convalescent COVID-19. The V call is TRBV28, the J call TRBJ2-2, with 9 positions matching TRBD2. Input material: peripheral blood. This chain's CDR3 is CASSLRGRVTGELFF. The CDR3 DNA reads TGTGCCAGCAGTTTGCGCGGGAGGGTCACCGGGGAGCTGTTTTTT. The variable domain in full, with the rest retrieved from reference TRBV28 and TRBJ2-2, is DVKVTQSSRYLVKRTGEKVFLECVQDMDHENMFWYRQDPGLGLRLIYFSYDVKMKEKGDIPEGYSVSREKKERFSLILESASTNQTSMYLCASSLRGRVTGELFFGEGSRLTVL.